A selection of T cell receptor beta chains follows, all from one sample in a study of OX40 agonist ivuxolimab in advanced cancers. The method was immunoSEQ multiplex PCR; TCRdb's version includes in-frame clones alone and lacks a portion of them. The sample consists of roughly 41,000 clones, about 86% of them appearing once. Material: CD4+ or CD8+ T cells sorted from blood, obtained in a trial of the OX40 agonist ivuxolimab. The source of these receptors is an adult with an advanced solid tumor such as melanoma, head and neck, liver or kidney cancer. Each CDR3 is given with its conserved first and last residue. Each record gives: J gene, D gene, V gene, clone size, CDR3 DNA, CDR3 protein. A D gene is named only where the DNA matches it firmly. Clone size is shown for a subset of rows, as once, few, many or a class of expanded clone.

TRBJ1-1	.	TRBV7-6	once	TGTGCCAGCAGCGGAGAGGCGGTAGCTTTCTTT	CASSGEAVAFF
TRBJ2-7	.	TRBV7-9	.	TGTGCCAGCAGCCTCCGGGGGGCTTTTCACGAGCAGTACTTC	CASSLRGAFHEQYF
TRBJ1-1	TRBD1	TRBV5-4	.	TGTGCCAGCAGCTCCCTCCGGGACAGGGTATCTCAAGCTTTCTTT	CASSSLRDRVSQAFF
TRBJ2-3	.	TRBV7-6	.	TGTGCCAGCAGCCTATCTGCAGGGCGGGTCCCAGATACGCAGTATTTT	CASSLSAGRVPDTQYF
TRBJ2-3	.	TRBV6-5	.	TGTGCCAGCAGTTACTCGCGTGCGGGGGCGGATACGCAGTATTTT	CASSYSRAGADTQYF
TRBJ2-7	.	TRBV7-2	.	TGTGCCAGCAGCTTAGGTCACGGACAGTCCTACGAGCAGTACTTC	CASSLGHGQSYEQYF
TRBJ1-2	.	TRBV25-1	.	TGTGCCAGCAGTTCCACGGATCACTATGGCTACACCTTC	CASSSTDHYGYTF
TRBJ1-6	.	TRBV19	few	TGTGCCTCCCAGACAGGTGGGGATTCACCCCTCCACTTT	CASQTGGDSPLHF
TRBJ1-5	.	TRBV7-3	.	TGTGCCAGCAGTTCGGGGCGAAATCAGCCCCAGCATTTT	CASSSGRNQPQHF
TRBJ2-7	.	TRBV5-5	.	TGTGCCAGCAGCCGGGGAGCATTCGAGCAGTACTTC	CASSRGAFEQYF
TRBJ2-1	.	TRBV27	.	TGTGCCAGCAGTTTAACTAGGAGTAATGAGCAGTTCTTC	CASSLTRSNEQFF
TRBJ2-7	TRBD1	TRBV7-2	.	TGTGCCAGCAGCCCGACAGGGAACAGGAACGAGCAGTACTTC	CASSPTGNRNEQYF
TRBJ2-3	.	TRBV29-1	once	TGCAGCGTTGAACAAGATAGGGCAGATACGCAGTATTTT	CSVEQDRADTQYF
TRBJ2-1	.	TRBV10-3	.	TGTGCCATCAGTGGTCCTAGGGGTGAGCAGTTCTTC	CAISGPRGEQFF
TRBJ2-2	TRBD1	TRBV7-2	.	TGTGCCGACCGACAGGGTTCTACCGGGGAGCTGTTTTTT	CADRQGSTGELFF
TRBJ1-5	.	TRBV19	few	TGTGCCAGTAGTATAAATCATAGCAATCAGCCCCAGCATTTT	CASSINHSNQPQHF
TRBJ2-7	.	TRBV10-3	few	TGTGCCATCAGGCAGACCTACGAGCAGTACTTC	CAIRQTYEQYF
TRBJ2-3	.	TRBV7-3	.	TGTGCCAGCAGCCCCCAACCAGGGAGCACAGATACGCAGTATTTT	CASSPQPGSTDTQYF
TRBJ1-2	.	TRBV19	few	TGTGCCAGTAGTAGTGACGGAATCTCCTATGGCTACACCTTC	CASSSDGISYGYTF
TRBJ2-1	TRBD2	TRBV6-1	.	TGTGCCAGCAGTGAACTGGGTAGCGGGCCCACCGTTTACAATGAGCAGTTCTTC	CASSELGSGPTVYNEQFF
TRBJ1-6	.	TRBV27	.	TGTGCCAGCAGGATGGACAGCTCCCCCTCCTATAATTCACCCCTCCACTTT	CASRMDSSPSYNSPLHF
TRBJ1-6	.	TRBV19	.	TGTGCCAGTAGTATTACAGGGATGAATTCACCCCTCCACTTT	CASSITGMNSPLHF
TRBJ1-1	.	TRBV27	.	TGTGCCAGCAGTAGGGGGGACACTGAAGCTTTCTTT	CASSRGDTEAFF
TRBJ1-5	.	TRBV6-1	.	TGTGCCAGCAGTGAAGGGGGTAGCAATCAGCCCCAGCATTTT	CASSEGGSNQPQHF
TRBJ2-1	.	TRBV5-1	.	TGCGCCAGCAGCTTAGGAGAGGGGGGCTCCTACAATGAGCAGTTCTTC	CASSLGEGGSYNEQFF
TRBJ1-1	.	TRBV15	.	TGTGCCACCAGCAGAGATAGGAACAGGGTGAACACTGAAGCTTTCTTT	CATSRDRNRVNTEAFF
TRBJ1-5	.	TRBV6-5	few	TGTGCCAGCAGGACGCGAGGCAATCAGCCCCAGCATTTT	CASRTRGNQPQHF
TRBJ2-7	TRBD1	TRBV5-4	once	TGTGCCAGCACTTTAGACAGGGCGCGCGAGCAGTACTTC	CASTLDRAREQYF
TRBJ2-1	TRBD2	TRBV10-1	.	TGCGCCACCCGGGCGGGGGGGCTCTTAAATGAGCAGTTCTTC	CATRAGGLLNEQFF
TRBJ1-1	.	TRBV7-2	.	TGTGCCAGCAGCACGGACCCCCTTTTCACTGAAGCTTTCTTT	CASSTDPLFTEAFF
TRBJ2-7	TRBD1	TRBV5-6	.	TGTGCCAGCAGCCCGGACAGGGGGCCCTACGAGCAGTACTTC	CASSPDRGPYEQYF
TRBJ2-1	.	TRBV10-1	.	TGCGCCACAAAGGGAGGCGACAATGAGCAGTTCTTC	CATKGGDNEQFF
TRBJ1-1	.	TRBV5-8	.	TGTGCCAGCAGTCCCACCTACGTTGCGTCTTCTCTTCAGTTGGCTTTCTTT	CASSPTYVASSLQLAFF
TRBJ2-1	.	TRBV27	.	TGTGCCAGCAACCCCCGAGTGGGGAATGAGCAGTTCTTC	CASNPRVGNEQFF
TRBJ1-2	.	TRBV5-1	.	TGCGCCAGCAGCTTGGATCCAGGGAACTATGGCTACACCTTC	CASSLDPGNYGYTF
TRBJ2-1	.	TRBV4-3	.	TGCGCCAGCAGCCAAGAAGGGGAAGGGTACAATGAGCAGTTCTTC	CASSQEGEGYNEQFF
TRBJ1-2	.	TRBV6-5	.	TGTGCCAGCAGTTTAAAACAGGGAAGCGATGGCTACACCTTC	CASSLKQGSDGYTF
TRBJ2-1	TRBD2	TRBV7-2	.	TGTGCCAGCAGCCCTGCTAGCGGGGGGCACAATGAGCAGTTCTTC	CASSPASGGHNEQFF
TRBJ1-6	.	TRBV2	.	TGTGCCAGCAGACCGTTACAGAGTTCACCCCTCCACTTT	CASRPLQSSPLHF
TRBJ2-3	TRBD1	TRBV7-9	.	TGTGCCAGCAGCCCCCATACCGCCGGGACAGGCGCCCCTCGGGCGCAGTATTTT	CASSPHTAGTGAPRAQYF
TRBJ1-4	.	TRBV5-6	.	TGTGCCAGCACCAGACGACGGCTCTCTAATGAAAAACTGTTTTTT	CASTRRRLSNEKLFF
TRBJ2-7	TRBD2	TRBV4-3	.	TGCGCCAGCAGCCAAGGAGTAGGGGGACTAGCGAGGTCCTACGAGCAGTACTTC	CASSQGVGGLARSYEQYF
TRBJ2-7	.	TRBV15	.	TGTGCCACCAGCAGAGCCTTCGGACAGCCCAGCTCCTACGAGCAGTACTTC	CATSRAFGQPSSYEQYF
TRBJ1-3	TRBD1	TRBV2	few	TGTGCCAGCCAACCCCAGGGGGCGGCTGGAAACACCATATATTTT	CASQPQGAAGNTIYF
TRBJ2-1	.	TRBV5-1	.	TGCGCCAGCAGCTTGGCCTCCGGAGATTGGAGCAATGAGCAGTTCTTC	CASSLASGDWSNEQFF
TRBJ2-3	TRBD1	TRBV19	.	TGTGCCAGTAGTCTCTACCGGGACAGGGGTACAGATACGCAGTATTTT	CASSLYRDRGTDTQYF
TRBJ1-1	.	TRBV7-2	.	TGTGCCACCCAGCCCGGTGGAATGAACACTGAAGCTTTCTTT	CATQPGGMNTEAFF
TRBJ1-2	TRBD1	TRBV6-6	.	TGTGCCAGCAACGGGGTGGGGACAGGGGCTAACTATGGCTACACCTTC	CASNGVGTGANYGYTF
TRBJ2-2	.	TRBV7-2	.	TGTGCCAGCAGCCGTGGAGGGTCGAACACCGGGGAGCTGTTTTTT	CASSRGGSNTGELFF
TRBJ2-3	.	TRBV7-6	.	TGTGCCAGCAGCTTATGGGGTGGGCAAGATACGCAGTATTTT	CASSLWGGQDTQYF